A single sample gave rise to the 21 T cell receptor beta chains below, sequenced in a study of blood T cells in healthy people across ages. Primers used in a second PCR of about 7 to 11 cycles were a sample-barcoded 5' primer and a J-beta primer mix. Each CDR3 protein gets one entry after TCRdb re-called the 5' RACE reads with MiXCR. Of roughly 640,000 distinct CDR3 sequences detected, about 30% appear once; the ten largest clones hold less than 20%. Sequenced sample: blood. The receptors were sampled from an elderly woman in good health.

This clonotype appeared a few times. The chain has TRBV4-2 and TRBJ1-1; possibly TRBD1 for D (6 bases). Between the trimmed V and J ends, which lost 0 bases and 5 bases, there was a span of 13 bases. The length of the CDR3 is 15 residues. CDR1 is LGHNA, CDR2 YNFKEQ, per germline. The CDR3 DNA follows: TGTGCCAGCAGCCAAGAGGGGGGGGCAATTACTGAAGCTTTCTTT. Its protein is CASSQEGGAITEAFF.

The sample holds many counts of this clonotype. This chain connects TRBV14 to TRBJ2-3; D unresolved. CDR1 is SGHDN and CDR2 is FVKESK in the germline V gene. The CDR3 is made up of 14 amino acids. Trimming pared 2 bases from V and 4 bases from J, leaving 10 bases between. CDR3 region: CASSQQPSPDTQYF. Here the CDR3 DNA reads TGTGCCAGCAGCCAACAACCAAGCCCAGATACGCAGTATTTT.

This clonotype was observed at least ten times. The genes are TRBV29-1 and TRBJ2-7, with TRBD1 as a possible D gene (5 bases). V was shortened by 5 bases and J by 7 bases, with 12 bases between the two germline ends. Per the germline V gene, CDR1 is SQVTM and CDR2 is ANQGSEA. This CDR3 is built from 11 residues. The DNA for the CDR3 is TGCAGCGTTTCGAGACAGAAGGAGCAGTACTTC. Amino acids: CSVSRQKEQYF.

This clonotype was recorded at least ten times. The genes are TRBV5-1 and TRBJ1-4; D gene unclear. V was pared by 4 bases and J by 3 bases, with 13 bases between. Germline-derived CDR1 and CDR2 are SGHRS and YFSETQ. The CDR3 runs to 15 residues. The chain's CDR3 is CASSPRGPPNEKLFF. CDR3 in DNA: TGCGCCAGCAGCCCCCGCGGTCCGCCTAATGAAAAACTGTTTTTT.

Many counts were recorded for this clonotype. The chain has TRBV20-1 and TRBJ2-3; 10 bases line up with TRBD2. The germline gives CDR1 DFQATT, CDR2 SNEGSKA (reference sequence). The length of the CDR3 is 15 residues. The trim removed 3 bases at V and 3 bases at J, leaving 6 bases unmatched. The CDR3, as DNA: TGCAGTGCTAGTGAAGCGGGGGGGAGTACAGATACGCAGTATTTT. Residues: CSASEAGGSTDTQYF.

Remarks on this clonotype: This may be a read error: a much more frequent sequence differs by one nucleotide. The J gene is TRBJ2-5, the V gene TRBV9; D possibly corresponds to TRBD1 (6 bases). The DNA end is a closer match to TRBJ2-7, so the J assignment may be wrong. This CDR3 is 15 amino acids long. CDR1 and CDR2 (germline): SGDLS, YYNGEE. The CDR3 reads CASSVSKGTTDEQYF. The CDR3 nucleotides are TGTGCCAGCAGCGTTTCCAAGGGGACAACAGACGAGCAGTACTTC.

This clonotype was detected ten times or more. The chain uses TRBV19 and TRBJ2-7; a possible D gene is TRBD2 (6 bases). Germline assignment: CDR1 LNHDA and CDR2 SQIVND (reference sequence). The length of the CDR3 is 13 residues. The V and J ends lost 6 bases and 2 bases respectively, with 11 bases between them. CDR3 nucleotide sequence: TGTGCCAGTAGAAGTCCGGGGGCCTACGAGCAGTACTTC. This encodes CASRSPGAYEQYF.

This clonotype was seen only a few times. One end of the junction is discordant with germline, which a read error may explain. This sequence joins TRBV29-1 and TRBJ1-4; D is possibly TRBD1 (5 bases). The CDR3 runs 13 residues. From germline, CDR1 is SQVTM and CDR2 ANQGSEA. The DNA of the CDR3 is TGCAGCGTTTATTCAGGGCCGGGGGAAAAACGGTTTTTT. Protein sequence: CSVYSGPGEKRFF.

The V call is TRBV7-9, the J call TRBJ2-3; D gene uncertain. The CDR3 has 14 amino acids. The germline CDR1 and CDR2 sequences are SEHNR and FQNEAQ (reference sequence). V shed 5 bases and J shed 2 bases, with 11 bases lying between them. The CDR3 loop reads CASSPATYTDTQYF. The CDR3 DNA reads TGTGCCAGCAGCCCGGCGACCTACACAGATACGCAGTATTTT.

DNA for the CDR3: TGTGCCAGCAGCCCCCACACAGGGGGCACGGATGAAAAACTGTTTTTT. It encodes CASSPHTGGTDEKLFF. V usage is TRBV6-5 and J usage is TRBJ1-4; 9 nucleotides match TRBD1. Germline assignment: CDR1 MNHEY and CDR2 SVGAGI. After removal of 6 bases from V and 6 bases from J, the junction contained 11 bases not matched to a gene. The CDR3 length is 16 residues.

This clonotype has just one count. This chain uses TRBV20-1 with TRBJ2-3, with 10 bases identical to TRBD2. In germline, CDR1 is DFQATT, CDR2 SNEGSKA (reference sequence). Trimming at V came to 6 bases and at J to 8 bases, leaving 5 bases not matched to a gene. The CDR3 runs to 12 residues. The CDR3 nucleotides are TGCAGTGCCCTAGCGGGGGTCGGTACGCAGTATTTT. Its protein is CSALAGVGTQYF.

This clonotype was detected many times. The chain uses TRBV3-1 and TRBJ2-5; TRBD2 aligns across 13 bases. V shed 4 bases and J 11 bases; nucleotides not matched to a gene: 10. This CDR3 is 15 amino acids long. The germline gives CDR1 LGHDT, CDR2 YNNKEL (reference sequence). CDR3 sequence: CASSRTSGGANEQYF. CDR3 DNA: TGTGCCAGCAGCCGAACTAGCGGGGGGGCCAATGAGCAGTACTTC.

With regard to this clonotype: A much bigger clone sits one base away, suggesting this may be a read error. The chain combines TRBV27 with TRBJ2-3; 7 bases match TRBD2. The J segment lost 6 bases and the V segment lost 5 bases, leaving 11 bases of the junction unmatched. CDR3 length equals 15 residues. Germline CDR1 MNHEY, CDR2 SMNVEV (reference sequence). This CDR3 is CASSPRDVGGDTQYF. CDR3 nucleotide sequence: TGTGCCAGCAGTCCCCGGGATGTCGGGGGGGATACGCAGTATTTT.

V and J are TRBV20-1 and TRBJ2-7, with a weak D call TRBD2 (5 bases). This CDR3 is built from 15 residues. Trimming removed 5 bases from V and 2 bases from J, with 19 bases in between. Germline V gene sequence: CDR1 DFQATT, CDR2 SNEGSKA (reference sequence). For the CDR3, the DNA is TGCAGTGCTCGGAAAACCGAAGGAGGCGCCTACGAGCAGTACTTC. Amino acid sequence: CSARKTEGGAYEQYF.

This chain joins TRBV12-2 and TRBJ2-5; the listed D gene, TRBD2, was not tested against the DNA. TRBV12-2 is listed as a pseudogene. The CDR3 extends over 17 amino acids. CDR3: CASRLVGPGLTKETQYF. The CDR3, as DNA: TGTGCAAGTCGCTTAGTTGGGCCGGGACTTACTAAAGAGACCCAGTACTTC.

The chain recombines TRBV4-2 with TRBJ2-3; 10 nucleotides line up with TRBD2. The V gene end was trimmed by 1 base and the J gene end by 0 bases; junction bases not matched to a gene: 4. Germline V gene sequence: CDR1 LGHNA, CDR2 YNFKEQ. The CDR3 is made up of 17 amino acids. The CDR3 DNA sequence: TGTGCCAGCAGCCAAGGGCGGACTAGCGGCAGCACAGATACGCAGTATTTT. Amino acids: CASSQGRTSGSTDTQYF.

Concerning this clonotype: This sequence may be a read error, since a much larger clone differs from it by one base. The genes are TRBV9 and TRBJ2-1; D possibly corresponds to TRBD2 (5 bases). This CDR3 comprises 15 residues. The germline gives CDR1 SGDLS, CDR2 YYNGEE. CDR3 nucleotides: TGTGCCAGCAGCACCCTACGGGAACTAAACAATGCGCAGTTCTTC. Its translation is CASSTLRELNNAQFF.

This clonotype turned up a few times. The rearrangement links TRBV6-2 or TRBV6-3 to TRBJ2-5, with a tentative D call TRBD2 (6 bases). Germline CDR1 reads MNHEY; CDR2 reads SVGEGT. This CDR3 has 16 amino acids. V lost 2 bases, J lost 11 bases, and 24 bases lay in between. CDR3 in amino acids: CASSYIASAGYNEQYF. The CDR3 DNA reads TGTGCCAGCAGTTACATAGCTAGCGCTGGCTACAATGAGCAGTACTTC.

This clonotype appeared many times. V usage is TRBV20-1 and J usage is TRBJ2-5, with D perhaps TRBD1 or TRBD2 (6 bases each). Germline V lookup: CDR1 DFQATT, CDR2 SNEGSKA (reference sequence). V lost 1 base, J lost 4 bases, and 16 bases lay in between. There are 15 residues in the CDR3. CDR3 protein: CSARVRGQGGETQYF. The CDR3 region has the DNA TGCAGTGCTAGAGTTCGGGGGCAGGGCGGAGAGACCCAGTACTTC.

In this sample, this clonotype turned up many times. J is TRBJ2-3 and V is TRBV10-2; possibly TRBD1 for D (6 bases). V lost 0 bases and J 5 bases, leaving 9 bases between the germline ends. The CDR3 runs to 14 residues. Germline V lookup: CDR1 WSHSY, CDR2 SAAADI. The CDR3 sequence is CASSESQGGDTQYF. CDR3 nucleotide sequence: TGCGCCAGCAGTGAGTCCCAAGGGGGAGATACGCAGTATTTT.

The J gene is TRBJ2-1, the V gene TRBV7-9; TRBD2 is a possible D gene (6 bases). The DNA end favors TRBJ2-7, so the J call may be wrong. The V gene's germline CDR1 is SEHNR and CDR2 FQNEAQ (reference sequence). This CDR3 is 15 amino acids long. DNA for the CDR3: TGTGCCAGCAGTCCCTTGGGGGGTCCCTACAATGAGCAGTACTTC. Translation: CASSPLGGPYNEQYF.